These 10 T cell receptor beta chains share one sample of origin, sequenced in a study of blood T cells in healthy people across ages. The second PCR ran roughly 6 to 11 cycles with a sample-barcoded 5' primer and J-beta primers. TCRdb called the 5' RACE reads again in MiXCR, with one record for every CDR3 protein. The table has 1.4 million to 1.5 million distinct CDR3 sequences, roughly 45% seen once. Sequences were obtained from blood. All receptors come from a woman aged 18-29 years in good health.

V and J are TRBV10-3 and TRBJ2-7; 9 bases align to TRBD2. Trimming at V came to 10 bases and at J to 0 bases, leaving 4 bases not matched to a gene. Germline CDR1 ENHRY, CDR2 SYGVKD. The CDR3 runs 13 residues. CDR3 loop: CATAGGVSYEQYF. CDR3 nucleotides: TGTGCCACGGCGGGAGGGGTCTCCTACGAGCAGTACTTC.

This clonotype was seen once. This chain uses TRBV5-1 with TRBJ2-1; D uncertain. The germline V gene encodes CDR1 SGHRS and CDR2 YFSETQ. The CDR3 spans 15 residues. The ends were cut back, 0 bases at V and 5 bases at J, with 12 bases in the middle. The CDR3 protein is CASSLAATANNEQFF. The CDR3 bases are TGCGCCAGCAGCTTGGCCGCAACAGCCAACAATGAGCAGTTCTTC.

Note on this clonotype: An end of the junction does not agree with germline; a read error may underlie this. The rearrangement joins TRBV28 to TRBJ2-1; 7 bases align to TRBD1. The germline V gene encodes CDR1 MDHEN and CDR2 SYDVKM. The CDR3 spans 14 residues. DNA of the CDR3: TGTGCCAGCAGGCCGACAGGGACCTACAATAAGCAGTTCTTC. It specifies CASRPTGTYNKQFF.

The chain uses TRBV2 and TRBJ2-3; D is unclear. Germline CDR1 and CDR2: SNHLY and FYNNEI. The CDR3 runs 15 residues. V was cut by 2 bases and J by 3 bases, with 12 bases left in between. The CDR3 reads CASSESEVETDTQYF. CDR3 DNA sequence: TGTGCCAGCAGTGAAAGTGAGGTTGAAACAGATACGCAGTATTTT.

This clonotype was seen only a few times. The chain links TRBV29-1 to TRBJ2-1; a weak D match, TRBD2 (6 bases). Germline assignment: CDR1 SQVTM and CDR2 ANQGSEA. This CDR3 comprises 12 residues. V lost 4 bases and J lost 9, with 13 bases in between. This CDR3 is CSVVSGVAEQFF. CDR3 nucleotide sequence: TGCAGCGTTGTTTCGGGAGTTGCTGAGCAGTTCTTC.

The V and J genes are TRBV6-5 and TRBJ2-1; D remains unclear. The V end was cut by 11 bases, the J end by 0 bases, with 11 bases between. Germline V lookup: CDR1 MNHEY, CDR2 SVGAGI. The CDR3 covers 13 residues. CDR3 sequence reads: CACAWDSYNEQFF. CDR3 nucleotides: TGTGCCTGCGCGTGGGACTCCTACAATGAGCAGTTCTTC.

This clonotype was seen only a few times. The chain links TRBV3-1 to TRBJ2-1, with 9 bases matching TRBD2. The junction had 5 bases not matched to a gene; V was cut back by 1 base and J by 10 bases. From germline, CDR1 is LGHDT and CDR2 YNNKEL (reference sequence). CDR3 length: 14 residues. The CDR3 spells CASSQGASGKEQFF. The CDR3 DNA reads TGTGCCAGCAGCCAAGGGGCTAGCGGGAAGGAGCAGTTCTTC.

The J gene is TRBJ1-1, the V gene TRBV6-6, with D tentatively TRBD1 (5 bases). V was cut by 6 bases and J by 3 bases, with 11 bases left in between. The germline V gene encodes CDR1 MNHNY and CDR2 SVGAGI (reference sequence). The CDR3 spans 13 residues. As DNA, the CDR3 is TGTGCCAGCAGCGGTAGGGGTCACACTGAAGCTTTCTTT. Encoded protein: CASSGRGHTEAFF.

This clonotype was detected only a few times. The gene calls are TRBV25-1 and TRBJ2-5; 7 bases match TRBD2. This CDR3 spans 13 amino acids. The germline V gene has CDR1 MGHDK and CDR2 SYGVNS. V lost 4 bases and J lost 11; bases outside the gene matches: 10. In DNA form, the CDR3 reads TGTGCCAGCAGTGCTGCGGGAGCCCGGGAGCAGTACTTC. Translation: CASSAAGAREQYF.

The rearrangement joins TRBV28 to TRBJ2-7; the match to TRBD1 covers 9 bases. Germline-derived CDR1 and CDR2 are MDHEN and SYDVKM. The CDR3 runs 13 residues. V lost 6 bases to trimming and J lost 4 bases; unmatched junction nucleotides: 4. The DNA for the CDR3 is TGTGCCAGCAGGGACAGGGGTCGGTACGAGCAGTACTTC. Protein product: CASRDRGRYEQYF. The full variable domain, in which reference TRBV28 and TRBJ2-7 provide the parts outside the CDR3, is DVKVTQSSRYLVKRTGEKVFLECVQDMDHENMFWYRQDPGLGLRLIYFSYDVKMKEKGDIPEGYSVSREKKERFSLILESASTNQTSMYLCASRDRGRYEQYFGPGTRLTVT.